This T cell receptor beta chain is from a study of human T cells and chemical hapten exposure (dated by TCRdb to the early 2020s). For the wider study: For sensitization, 2% DPC in acetone was applied to a roughly 2 cm by roughly 2 cm area of upper inner arm skin. Weekly therapeutic DPC doses were additionally applied to the scalp of patients throughout the roughly 23-week study period. This study followed changes in the peripheral blood TCR repertoire in vivo during primary and secondary sensitization of alopecia patients to the hapten diphenylcyclopropenone (DPC). Libraries were pooled for sequencing, and variation in per-sample TCR yields was attributed mainly to small differences in library volumes within the pool. Twenty-nine alopecia patients gave blood for TCR sequencing at one to four time points (pre-sensitization, 2, 6 and 24 weeks). Blood samples were taken from patients before sensitization (week 0) and at 2, 6 and about 24 weeks after DPC sensitization. Patch testing was done on the upper back using Finn chambers containing 0.01% DPC, and results were scored after 6 days according to International Contact Dermatitis Research Group standards. Alopecia areata with under or over 50% scalp involvement, alopecia totalis and alopecia universalis were represented in the patient cohort, which was mostly female. The paper's findings and limits, for the study overall: No change with DPC sensitization was found in the number of TCRs above 1 in 1000 frequency, and no evidence of global repertoire structure alterations was found. A positive correlation was found between the number of PT1 expanded TCRs and patch test score, with significance reached at thresholds 8, 16 and 32 but not 4. All patients had alopecia, a presumed autoimmune disease, so their immune response might differ from that of healthy individuals. Significantly more large CDR3 similarity clusters were formed by expanded TCRs than by pre-sensitization or healthy control sets, consistent with antigen-driven responses. After repeated subsampling, changes were observed in the strength of the expansion versus patch-test correlation and in the threshold at which the correlation became significant.

The time point label of this sample denotes: pre-sensitization, week 0. The treatment or condition label here, explained by the study, means: therapeutic diphenylcyclopropenone sensitization with weekly scalp DPC. At every patch-test visit, the blood draw took place before the patch test was put on. To be eligible, patients had to be aged 18 to 70, diagnosed with alopecia and judged suitable for DPC therapy, while pregnant patients were excluded. Unfractionated whole blood was collected in Tempus Blood RNA tubes, and total RNA was extracted from that blood. About this clonotype itself: The antigen this receptor binds is unknown. No base-level quality is on record; no much larger clone is a single base apart.

The library was made by RACE. Sequenced on a NextSeq 500. During library preparation, unique molecular identifiers were attached to individual cDNA molecules so that TCRs could be counted quantitatively and reproducibly. For every blood RNA sample, sequencing covered both the TCR alpha and TCR beta chains. The original methods were these. A median of about 89,000 TCRs per sample was observed, with a range of roughly 23,224 to 750,000. V, J and CDR3 annotation of the TCR reads was performed with the Decombinator software suite. Every sample was subsampled to the same number of TCRs (28,000) for the PS versus PT1 abundance plots. Expanded TCRs were defined as absent before sensitization and observed at least eight times at the 2-week time point. The public reads were reprocessed in TCRdb via fastp at Q25 and MiXCR, keeping in-frame beta chains. Under each unique CDR3 protein, matching rows form one entry showing the most common genes and DNA. The V and J calls were not made by the authors but by TCRdb's processing. The sample records 200,000 to 300,000 distinct CDR3 sequences, 7.5% to 9% of which are singletons. 2.3% of the sample goes to the ten largest clones.

The germline V gene provides CDR1 SQVTM and CDR2 ANQGSEA. V ends up 4 bases short and J 13 bases short, with an unmatched junction base count of 6. Measured from the cysteine to the phenylalanine, the CDR3 is 13 residues long. The DNA shown is the 39-base CDR3, in frame from base 1. The material sequenced was whole blood, taken in connection with sensitization to the hapten diphenylcyclopropenone (DPC). This chain is built from TRBV29-1 and TRBJ2-6; the junction holds 11 bases that match TRBD1. The receptor comes from a woman in her forties with alopecia areata. Some clones in this sample may be carry-over from other donors' samples. The nucleotide sequence reads as follows: TGCAGCGTTGGGGACAGGGGGTACAAGGTCCTGACTTTC. Translated, this is CSVGDRGYKVLTF.